Listed below are T cell receptor beta chains from one sample, sequenced in a study of T cells in Graves' hyperthyroidism and ophthalmopathy. From the multiplex PCR reads, TCRdb called clonotypes with MiXCR, one entry per CDR3 protein. The data hold hundreds of thousands of distinct CDR3 sequences, with 15% to 20% observed a single time. Sequencing was done on a sample of blood. Receptors originate from a woman between 18 and 30 years old with Graves' ophthalmopathy. Each CDR3 is given with its conserved first and last residue. The D gene is left open where the match is weak. The size entry is marked missing in some rows and otherwise reads once, few, many or a size class.

v_gene	abundance	j_gene	d_gene	CDR3nt	CDR3aa
TRBV4-3	few	TRBJ2-7	.	TGCGCCAGCAGCCAAGATCTCTTTGGACCGCCGATCGATGATGACTCCTACAATGAGCAGTACTTC	CASSQDLFGPPIDDDSYNEQYF
TRBV20-1	.	TRBJ2-7	TRBD2	TGCAGTGCTAGGGTTGGGAGGGCCTACGAGCAGTACTTC	CSARVGRAYEQYF
TRBV6-2/TRBV6-3	.	TRBJ1-4	.	TGTGCCAGCAGTTCTTACATGGGCTCGGATGAAAAACTGTTTTTT	CASSSYMGSDEKLFF
TRBV29-1	few	TRBJ1-4	.	TGCAGCGTTGGCATTGAAAAACTGTTTTTT	CSVGIEKLFF
TRBV11-2	many	TRBJ2-3	.	TGTGCCAGCAGCCCGAGAGCCACAGATACGCAGTATTTT	CASSPRATDTQYF
TRBV13	many	TRBJ1-5	TRBD1	TGTGCCAGCAGCGCAGGGGGCGGTCAGCCCCAGCATTTT	CASSAGGGQPQHF
TRBV14	many	TRBJ1-2	.	TGTGCCAGCAGCCGGTACCAGGGGAATGGCTACACCTTC	CASSRYQGNGYTF
TRBV2	.	TRBJ2-7	TRBD2	TGTGCCAGCAGCTTAGCTATGGGACTAGCGGGGCACAATGAGCAGTACTTC	CASSLAMGLAGHNEQYF
TRBV7-9	many	TRBJ2-7	.	TGTGCCAGCAGCTTACCAGGGGCAGGGCCTACCTACGAGCAGTACTTC	CASSLPGAGPTYEQYF
TRBV9	many	TRBJ2-1	TRBD2	TGTGCCAGCAGCGAGGGAGGCCGCGGCGGGGGGGCCCTCAATGAGCAGTTCTTC	CASSEGGRGGGALNEQFF
TRBV13	many	TRBJ1-6	.	TGTGCCAGCAGCTTAGCTCCAGGATCGGGCTCACCCCTCCACTTT	CASSLAPGSGSPLHF
TRBV6-1	few	TRBJ2-1	.	TGTGCCAGCAGTGAAGAACGTAGCTCCTACAATGAGCAGTTCTTC	CASSEERSSYNEQFF
TRBV20-1	many	TRBJ2-3	.	TGCAGTGCTACGTGGCTTCCCGTGCTTTCGGGCGTAGACACAGATACGCAGTATTTT	CSATWLPVLSGVDTDTQYF
TRBV5-6	many	TRBJ1-1	.	TGTGCCAGCAGCTTAGGGACCCGGAACACTGAAGCTTTCTTT	CASSLGTRNTEAFF
TRBV12-3/TRBV12-4	many	TRBJ1-6	TRBD1	TGTGCCAGCAGCCGGGACAGCTATAATTCACCCCTCCACTTT	CASSRDSYNSPLHF
TRBV9	few	TRBJ2-7	.	TGTGCCAACAGCCCCGAGAGTGGGGGAAACGCCGAGCAGTACTTC	CANSPESGGNAEQYF
TRBV20-1	many	TRBJ1-4	.	TGCAGTGCTACCGACAGGCCCACCGAAAAACTGTTTTTT	CSATDRPTEKLFF
TRBV5-1	many	TRBJ1-2	.	TGCGCCAGCAGCTTGGCTAAGAGGAACTATGGCTACACCTTC	CASSLAKRNYGYTF
TRBV30	many	TRBJ2-7	TRBD1	TGTGCCTGGAGTTGGACAGGGGCCTCCTACGAGCAGTACTTC	CAWSWTGASYEQYF
TRBV28	.	TRBJ2-3	.	TGTGCCAGCAGTTCTCCGTTCACAGATACGCAGTATTTT	CASSSPFTDTQYF
TRBV2	.	TRBJ1-2	TRBD1	TGTGCCAGCAGTGAAGATACGGGACAGGGGGGCGGCTACACCTTC	CASSEDTGQGGGYTF
TRBV28	many	TRBJ1-1	.	TGTGCCAGCAGTTTATCTGTAATGAACACTGAAGCTTTCTTT	CASSLSVMNTEAFF
TRBV10-1	few	TRBJ2-7	TRBD2	TGCGCCAGCAGTGAGTCGGGACTAGCGGATGAGCAGTACTTC	CASSESGLADEQYF
TRBV15	many	TRBJ2-4	.	TGTGCCACCAGCAGAGAACAAGCCGGGAGACTAGCCAAAAACATTCAGTACTTC	CATSREQAGRLAKNIQYF
TRBV10-2	.	TRBJ1-5	.	TGCGCCAGCAGTGAACGGGCTTTCAATCAGCCCCAGCATTTT	CASSERAFNQPQHF
TRBV12-3/TRBV12-4	.	TRBJ2-1	TRBD2	TGTGCCAGCAGTTTAGCGGGGGGGATCCGGGTTCGCAATGAGCAGTTCTTC	CASSLAGGIRVRNEQFF
TRBV19	many	TRBJ1-1	TRBD1	TGTGCCAGTAGTGCAAGGACAGGCTACAACACTGAAGCTTTCTTT	CASSARTGYNTEAFF
TRBV28	many	TRBJ1-2	.	TGTGCCAGCGTAGCCCTAAACGAGAACTATGGCTACACCTTC	CASVALNENYGYTF
TRBV12-3/TRBV12-4	many	TRBJ1-2	.	TGTGCCAGCAGTCTCCAGGACAGTAACTATGGCTACACCTTC	CASSLQDSNYGYTF
TRBV12-5	many	TRBJ2-3	TRBD1	TGTGCTAGTGGTCGAGGACAGGGAATGGTGGGGGCAGATACGCAGTATTTT	CASGRGQGMVGADTQYF
TRBV9	many	TRBJ2-2	TRBD2	TGTGCCAGCAGCGATAGCGGGGGAGAGAACACCGGGGAGCTGTTTTTT	CASSDSGGENTGELFF
TRBV6-9	few	TRBJ1-4	.	TGTGCCAGCAGTTACTATCGGGTTTTGCTTGACGAAAAACTGTTTTTT	CASSYYRVLLDEKLFF
TRBV29-1	many	TRBJ2-1	TRBD1	TGCAGCGCCACTTACCGGGACAGTTACAATGAGCAGTTCTTC	CSATYRDSYNEQFF
TRBV3-1	many	TRBJ1-2	TRBD1	TGTGCCAGCAGCCTAGGGACAGGAGGCTATGGCTACACCTTC	CASSLGTGGYGYTF
TRBV9	few	TRBJ2-1	TRBD1	TGTGCCAGCAGCGCCCAGGACAGGTCCTACAATGAGCAGTTCTTC	CASSAQDRSYNEQFF
TRBV28	many	TRBJ1-2	TRBD1	TGTGCCAGCAGCCTTAAGACAGGGGCCGGCTACACCTTC	CASSLKTGAGYTF
TRBV11-2	many	TRBJ1-6	.	TGTGCCAGCAGCTTAGTTTTGCCTGGGGCCTATAATTCACCCCTCCACTTT	CASSLVLPGAYNSPLHF
TRBV6-2/TRBV6-3	few	TRBJ1-2	.	TGTGCCAGCAGTCCCCATGCGGACAGAAGTTTTTCCTATGGCTACACCTTC	CASSPHADRSFSYGYTF
TRBV6-1	many	TRBJ1-6	.	TGTGCCAGCAGTGCGGGAAGGGCGAATTCACCCCTCCACTTT	CASSAGRANSPLHF
TRBV7-3	.	TRBJ2-2	TRBD2	TGTGCCAGCAGCCCTGGACTAGCCGCCGGGGAGCTGTTTTTT	CASSPGLAAGELFF
TRBV20-1	many	TRBJ2-3	TRBD2	TGCAGATCGACTAGCGGAAGCACAGATACGCAGTATTTT	CRSTSGSTDTQYF
TRBV7-2	many	TRBJ2-3	.	TGTGCCAGCAGCTTAGGGGGAAACACAGATACGCAGTATTTT	CASSLGGNTDTQYF
TRBV7-2	many	TRBJ2-1	.	TGTGCCAGCAGCTTAAGGGGTGGAACGTCCTACAATGAGCAGTTCTTC	CASSLRGGTSYNEQFF
TRBV2	many	TRBJ1-5	TRBD1	TGTGCCAGCAGTGCGGGACAGGGTGCACAGCCCCAGCATTTT	CASSAGQGAQPQHF
TRBV20-1	many	TRBJ1-2	.	TGCAGTGCTAGAGATCCGTTAGCTAACTATGGCTACACCTTC	CSARDPLANYGYTF
TRBV4-3	many	TRBJ2-7	.	TGCGCCAGCAGCCAAGATCGGTGGGGCGGCGAGCAGTACTTC	CASSQDRWGGEQYF
TRBV7-9	many	TRBJ2-3	.	TGTGCCAGCAGCGCGGGCACAGATACGCAGTATTTT	CASSAGTDTQYF
TRBV5-8	many	TRBJ2-3	TRBD2	TGTGCCAGCAGCCCCGGGACTAGCGGGGGGCCTAGCACAGATACGCAGTATTTT	CASSPGTSGGPSTDTQYF
TRBV30	many	TRBJ1-2	TRBD1	TGTGCCTGGAGTAGAAGGACAGGGGGTTCGACCTATGGCTACACCTTC	CAWSRRTGGSTYGYTF
TRBV7-2	many	TRBJ2-1	.	TGTGCCAGCAGCTTAGCGGGGACCAACAATGAGCAGTTCTTC	CASSLAGTNNEQFF
TRBV11-2	.	TRBJ2-3	.	TGTGCCAGCAGCTCGGCTGTGGGCGGGCGGTACACAGATACGCAGTATTTT	CASSSAVGGRYTDTQYF
TRBV5-1	.	TRBJ2-1	.	TGCGCCAGCAGCCCGGGCGTAACGATCAATGAGCAGTTCTTC	CASSPGVTINEQFF
TRBV5-1	many	TRBJ2-1	.	TGCGCCAGCAGCTTGTACGCGACGGATGAGCAGTTCTTC	CASSLYATDEQFF
TRBV3-1	few	TRBJ2-5	TRBD2	TGTGCCAGCAGCCGGTTGATGGGGGGGGGGTTACAAGAGACCCAGTACTTC	CASSRLMGGGLQETQYF
TRBV5-1	many	TRBJ2-7	TRBD1	TGCGCCAGCAGCATGACAGGGCAAGGATCGGGGCAGTACTTC	CASSMTGQGSGQYF
TRBV5-1	few	TRBJ2-5	TRBD2	TGCGCCAGCAGCTCCCTCGGACTAGCGGGGGGTCAGACCCAGTACTTC	CASSSLGLAGGQTQYF
TRBV6-1	many	TRBJ1-2	.	TGTGCCAGCAGTGAAGCACAGGGATCCGTGAATGGCTACACCTTC	CASSEAQGSVNGYTF
TRBV5-6	few	TRBJ2-1	.	TGTGCCAGCAGCTTAGGAACCGGCGGTGAGCAGTTCTTC	CASSLGTGGEQFF
TRBV12-3/TRBV12-4	many	TRBJ1-4	TRBD1	TGTGCCAGCAGTTTGGGACAGGCCCAGCCAAATGAAAAACTGTTTTTT	CASSLGQAQPNEKLFF